The 4 T cell receptor beta chains reported below all come from one sample, sequenced in a study of monozygotic twins with cystic fibrosis. Sequencing used immunoSEQ multiplex PCR; TCRdb keeps in-frame clones, though not all of them. Among about 14,000 clones, more than 75% were seen once, and the ten largest hold 1% to 1.2%. The sequenced material came from blood. The receptors derive from a boy younger than 18 with cystic fibrosis.

The rearrangement links TRBV7-9 to TRBJ1-1; 9 nucleotides line up with TRBD1. Trimming removed 2 bases from V and 1 base from J; junction bases left unmatched: 5. The CDR3 extends over 16 amino acids. Germline lookup yields CDR1 SEHNR and CDR2 FQNEAQ (reference sequence). CDR3 in DNA: TGTGCCAGCAGCTTACTACAGGGGGCCCCGAACACTGAAGCTTTCTTT. Translated: CASSLLQGAPNTEAFF.

The chain couples TRBV5-4 to TRBJ1-2; no reliable D call. CDR1 SGHNT and CDR2 YYREEE come from the germline V gene (reference sequence). This CDR3 has 16 residues. Trimming took off 0 bases at V and 1 base at J, with 13 bases between the two ends. DNA of the CDR3: TGTGCCAGCAGCTTGGGAGTCGCAGAGTATAACTATGGCTACACCTTC. Amino acid sequence: CASSLGVAEYNYGYTF.

The chain is built from TRBV27 and TRBJ1-1; weak D call: TRBD1 (5 bases). V was clipped by 6 bases and J by 0 bases, with 20 bases between them. Germline V lookup: CDR1 MNHEY, CDR2 SMNVEV (reference sequence). CDR3 length: 17 amino acids. CDR3 sequence: CASSIRPDDSLNTEAFF. The CDR3 region has the DNA TGTGCCAGCAGCATACGCCCGGATGACAGTTTGAACACTGAAGCTTTCTTT.

The J gene is TRBJ1-2, the V gene TRBV27; D is ambiguous. This CDR3 comprises 14 residues. V lost 6 bases to trimming and J lost 3 bases, with 14 bases between them. Germline CDR1 is MNHEY and CDR2 is SMNVEV (reference sequence). CDR3 nucleotides: TGTGCCAGCAGATCGGGAGGGATGTACTATGGCTACACCTTC. This encodes CASRSGGMYYGYTF.